This TCR beta chain is from a study of preoperative IRX-2 immunotherapy in early breast cancer. Treatment defined: preoperative locoregional IRX-2 cytokine immunotherapy. Here immunoSEQ multiplex PCR was the method, and the copy in TCRdb shows in-frame clones only, minus some. This sample yields fewer than 35,000 clones, of which under 90% are seen a single time; about 1.5% belongs to the top ten. The CDR3 has 15 amino acids. V lost 4 bases, J lost 1 base, and 13 bases lay in between. Germline loops: CDR1 MNHGY, CDR2 SAAAGT. The receptor was derived from a human donor with breast cancer. The chain couples TRBV6-8 to TRBJ1-1, with a possible D match to TRBD1 (5 bases). Sequences were derived from tumor tissue, sampled after IRX-2 immunotherapy. CDR3 bases: TGTGCCAGCAGTTTACCGGGACTGCAGAACACTGAAGCTTTCTTT. Its translation: CASSLPGLQNTEAFF.